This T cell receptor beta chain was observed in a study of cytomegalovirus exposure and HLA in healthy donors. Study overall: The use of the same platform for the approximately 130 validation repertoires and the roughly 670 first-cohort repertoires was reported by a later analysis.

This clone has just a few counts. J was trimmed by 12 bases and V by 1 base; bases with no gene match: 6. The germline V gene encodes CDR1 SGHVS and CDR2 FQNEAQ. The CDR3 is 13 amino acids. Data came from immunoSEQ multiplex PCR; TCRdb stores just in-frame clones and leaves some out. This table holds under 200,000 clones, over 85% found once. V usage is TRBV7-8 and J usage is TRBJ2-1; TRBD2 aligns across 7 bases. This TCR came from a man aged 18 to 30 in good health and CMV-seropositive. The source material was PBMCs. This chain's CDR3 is CASSLGPAGRQFF. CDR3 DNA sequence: TGTGCCAGCAGCTTAGGCCCAGCGGGGCGGCAGTTCTTC.